This T cell receptor (beta chain) emerged from a study of cytomegalovirus exposure and HLA in healthy donors. V shed 7 bases and J shed 0 bases, with 7 bases lying between them. CDR1 and CDR2 (germline): ENHRY, SYGVKD. The CDR3 runs 14 residues. This table comes from immunoSEQ multiplex PCR, and its TCRdb copy is limited to in-frame clones, with some not included. The repertoire holds 130,000 to 150,000 clones, with over 80% as singletons. This sequence was found in a man in his late teens or twenties in good health and CMV-seropositive. The sequenced sample was PBMCs. The chain couples TRBV10-3 to TRBJ1-6; D unclear. The CDR3 protein is CAITRSSYNSPLHF. The CDR3, as DNA: TGTGCCATCACCCGGTCCTCCTATAATTCACCCCTCCACTTT.